This TCR beta chain emerged from a study of cytomegalovirus exposure and HLA in healthy donors. General study findings and limits: An analysis was carried out at a later point. It showed that HLA-associated TCR beta chains were more clonally expanded than equally common non-associated chains. Presence/absence results assume similar sequencing depth per donor, which may not hold. There were a few CMV-associated chains whose specificity for CMV antigens was confirmed in vitro.

Note on this clone: The antigen is not known.

Vbeta (60) and Jbeta (13) primers were used in the PCR. Profiling relied on immunoSEQ multiplex PCR, and the TCRdb table lists in-frame clones only, not all of them. The sample includes 210,000 or so clones, 60% to 80% of them seen just once. V shed 5 bases and J shed 3 bases, with 20 bases lying between them. Germline CDR1 and CDR2: SGHNT and YYREEE (reference sequence). This CDR3 has 16 residues. The receptor comes from a man aged 18 to 29 in good health and CMV-seronegative. This chain connects TRBV5-4 to TRBJ1-2; perhaps TRBD1 as D (6 bases). The sequencing sample was made of PBMCs. CDR3 coding DNA: TGTGCCAGCAGAATGGTACAGGGACGGTTGGACTATGGCTACACCTTC. Its protein is CASRMVQGRLDYGYTF.